The 20 T cell receptor beta chains reported below all come from one sample, sequenced in a study of blood T cell repertoires in COVID-19. The data were produced by immunoSEQ multiplex PCR, yet TCRdb's version contains in-frame clones alone and is incomplete. In the table there are approximately 200,000 clones, under 90% of which are singletons. The material sequenced was PBMCs or T cells enriched from blood (not recorded which). The receptors derive from a man aged 55 to 70 who had recovered from COVID-19.

This clone has only a few counts. CDR3 in amino acids: CASSLVYSGFSYEQYF. As DNA, the CDR3 is TGTGCCAGCAGCTTAGTGTATAGCGGGTTCTCCTACGAGCAGTACTTC. The genes are TRBV7-2 and TRBJ2-7; TRBD2 matches at 7 bases. The CDR3 extends over 16 amino acids. Per germline, CDR1 SGHTA and CDR2 FQGNSA. The V segment lost 1 base and the J segment 0 bases; nucleotides outside the gene matches: 6.

The V gene is TRBV10-3, the J gene TRBJ1-1, with TRBD1 matching 7 bases. Germline V gene lookup returns CDR1 ENHRY and CDR2 SYGVKD. The junction had 7 bases not matched to a gene; V was cut back by 2 bases and J by 4 bases. This CDR3 contains 15 residues. The CDR3 DNA reads TGTGCCATCAGTGAGAATACAGGGGTAATCACTGAAGCTTTCTTT. It specifies CAISENTGVITEAFF.

The chain is built from TRBV10-3 and TRBJ2-4; TRBD2 is a possible D gene (7 bases). The CDR3 contains 13 residues. V gave up 7 bases and J gave up 3 bases, with 10 bases separating them. Germline loops: CDR1 ENHRY, CDR2 SYGVKD. The CDR3 reads CAIKGGDKNIQYF. The DNA of the CDR3 is TGTGCCATCAAGGGGGGGGACAAAAACATTCAGTACTTC.

This chain links TRBV7-2 with TRBJ1-2; tentatively, D is TRBD1 (5 bases). The germline V gene encodes CDR1 SGHTA and CDR2 FQGNSA. V dropped 5 bases and J dropped 4 bases, with 20 bases sitting between them. The length of the CDR3 is 16 residues. CDR3 residues: CASSQTRSQGSYGYTF. CDR3 coding DNA: TGTGCCAGCAGCCAAACGAGGTCCCAGGGCTCCTATGGCTACACCTTC. Full variable domain (outside the CDR3, taken from reference TRBV7-2 and TRBJ1-2): GAGVSQSPSNKVTEKGKDVELRCDPISGHTALYWYRQSLGQGLEFLIYFQGNSAPDKSGLPSDRFSAERTGGSVSTLTIQRTQQEDSAVYLCASSQTRSQGSYGYTFGSGTRLTVV.

This sequence joins TRBV9 and TRBJ2-4, with a tentative D call TRBD1 (5 bases). The CDR3 spans 17 residues. Per germline, CDR1 SGDLS and CDR2 YYNGEE. The ends were cut back, 0 bases at V and 0 bases at J, with 13 bases in the middle. The DNA for the CDR3 is TGTGCCAGCAGCGTAGGGCTGGGGCAGGGAGCCAAAAACATTCAGTACTTC. Amino acids: CASSVGLGQGAKNIQYF.

The V gene is TRBV9, the J gene TRBJ2-6, with a tentative D call TRBD1 (6 bases). V lost 5 bases and J 0 bases, leaving 9 bases between the germline ends. The germline V gene has CDR1 SGDLS and CDR2 YYNGEE. The CDR3 length is 15 residues. The CDR3 region is CASRTGISGANVLTF. CDR3 nucleotide sequence: TGTGCCAGCAGAACAGGGATCTCTGGGGCCAACGTCCTGACTTTC.

The chain joins TRBV5-4 to TRBJ1-3; 8 nucleotides line up with TRBD1. This CDR3 has 18 amino acids. Looked up from germline, CDR1 is SGHNT and CDR2 is YYREEE (reference sequence). V trimming: 1 base; J trimming: 0 bases; junction bases outside the gene matches: 9. CDR3 bases: TGTGCCAGCAGCTTGAGACCCCAGGGGGCGAACTCTGGAAACACCATATATTTT. It encodes CASSLRPQGANSGNTIYF.

Turning to this clone: One junction end does not reproduce the germline sequence, and a read error may be involved. J is TRBJ1-2 and V is TRBV19; tentatively, D is TRBD1 (6 bases). Germline lookup yields CDR1 LNHDA and CDR2 SQIVND (reference sequence). The CDR3 loop spans 19 amino acids. DNA for the CDR3: TGTGCCAGTAGTATACACCCGACCCGACAGGCCGGGTCTAAGTATGGCTACACCTTC. Protein product: CASSIHPTRQAGSKYGYTF.

The chain carries TRBV5-4 and TRBJ2-3; TRBD2 matches at 12 bases. Germline trimming cut 0 bases from V and 4 bases from J; bases unmatched to any gene: 3. This CDR3 contains 16 residues. The V gene's germline CDR1 is SGHNT and CDR2 YYREEE (reference sequence). The CDR3 sequence is CASSLASGGAADTQYF. CDR3 nucleotides: TGTGCCAGCAGCTTGGCTAGCGGGGGGGCCGCAGATACGCAGTATTTT.

This chain uses TRBV7-2 with TRBJ1-2; 7 bases are a match to TRBD1. The CDR3 is made up of 16 amino acids. Per the germline V gene, CDR1 is SGHTA and CDR2 is FQGNSA. V dropped 5 bases and J dropped 0; count of bases not matched to a gene: 9. CDR3 loop: CASSLRGRMPNYGYTF. The CDR3 nucleotides read TGTGCCAGCAGCCTAAGGGGGCGGATGCCTAACTATGGCTACACCTTC.

The genes are TRBV7-2 and TRBJ2-5; D is perhaps TRBD1 (6 bases). The CDR3 covers 15 residues. Trimming left V 6 bases short and J 6 bases short, with 20 bases between. The germline CDR1 and CDR2 sequences are SGHTA and FQGNSA. The CDR3 DNA is TGTGCCAGCAGGCGAGACGCGTGGACAGAGCAGACCCAGTACTTC. Amino acid sequence: CASRRDAWTEQTQYF.

The chain links TRBV10-3 to TRBJ2-7; 12 nucleotides align to TRBD1. This CDR3 is built from 16 residues. V lost 3 bases and J lost 5; bases outside the gene matches: 8. Per germline, CDR1 ENHRY and CDR2 SYGVKD. The CDR3 DNA follows: TGTGCCATCAGTGAACCGGGACAGGGGGCTTCGGACGAGCAGTACTTC. It yields the protein CAISEPGQGASDEQYF.

The chain uses TRBV29-1 and TRBJ2-5; D is perhaps TRBD1 (6 bases). The germline CDR1 and CDR2 sequences are SQVTM and ANQGSEA. This CDR3 spans 13 amino acids. V lost 6 bases and J 1 base, leaving 12 bases between the germline ends. The CDR3 protein is CSVKDSIQETQYF. CDR3 in DNA: TGCAGCGTCAAGGACAGCATCCAAGAGACCCAGTACTTC.

This chain uses TRBV11-2 with TRBJ2-7; 8 bases align to TRBD1. V was clipped by 4 bases and J by 1 base; unmatched bases: 6. CDR1 is SGHAT, CDR2 FQNNGV, per germline. The CDR3 runs to 15 residues. CDR3 in DNA: TGTGCCAGCAGCTCTCTGGACAGGGCTTCCTACGAGCAGTACTTC. It specifies CASSSLDRASYEQYF.

This chain uses TRBV2 with TRBJ2-3; a possible D gene is TRBD2 (5 bases). This CDR3 has 14 amino acids. Germline CDR1 is SNHLY and CDR2 is FYNNEI. V lost 4 bases, J lost 5 bases, and 13 bases lay in between. CDR3 nucleotide sequence: TGTGCCAGCAGTGTTTTACTAGTTGGAGATACGCAGTATTTT. It specifies CASSVLLVGDTQYF.

This clone was recorded once. The chain combines TRBV2 with TRBJ1-5; 11 bases agree with TRBD1. The CDR3 consists of 15 residues. Unmatched junction bases numbered 8, after V lost 7 bases and J lost 6 bases. Germline-derived CDR1 and CDR2 are SNHLY and FYNNEI. The CDR3 reads CASNMDRGRGQPQHF. Here the CDR3 DNA reads TGTGCCAGCAATATGGACAGGGGGCGCGGTCAGCCCCAGCATTTT.

The chain carries TRBV4-3 and TRBJ2-1; D unclear. The CDR3 loop spans 13 amino acids. V was shortened by 1 base and J by 8 bases, with 9 bases between the two germline ends. Germline V gives CDR1 LGHNA, CDR2 YSLEER. CDR3 residues: CASSQVVRDEQFF. The CDR3 nucleotides read TGCGCCAGCAGCCAAGTAGTTCGCGATGAGCAGTTCTTC.

The chain couples TRBV5-1 to TRBJ2-2, with TRBD1 matching over 8 bases. The CDR3 is 16 residues long. Germline V gene lookup returns CDR1 SGHRS and CDR2 YFSETQ. The V segment lost 0 bases and the J segment 7 bases; nucleotides outside the gene matches: 8. The CDR3 DNA reads TGCGCCAGCAGCTTGGCACGACAGGGGATCGGCGGGGAGCTGTTTTTT. Its translation is CASSLARQGIGGELFF.

The chain joins TRBV23-1 to TRBJ2-4, with D unclear. TRBV23-1 is assigned to the ORF class and has an uncertain function. Trimming removed 2 bases at V and 6 bases at J, with 14 bases between. The CDR3 loop spans 15 amino acids. The DNA for the CDR3 is TGCGCCAGCAGTCAAGTTCCGGGTGTGGGAAACATTCAGTACTTC. Its translation is CASSQVPGVGNIQYF.

V usage is TRBV5-4 and J usage is TRBJ2-2, with 8 bases that match TRBD2. The junction had 9 bases not matched to a gene; V was cut back by 4 bases and J by 4 bases. The germline gives CDR1 SGHNT, CDR2 YYREEE (reference sequence). The CDR3 spans 16 residues. The CDR3 region has the DNA TGTGCCAGCAGCAGGGGTAGCGGGACACCCACCGGGGAGCTGTTTTTT. It yields the protein CASSRGSGTPTGELFF.